A single sample is the source of the 5 T cell receptor beta chains below, sequenced in a study of regulatory T cells in long-lasting Graves disease. Assembly of TCR beta libraries relied on iRepertoire HTBI primers together with Arm-PCR of CDR3 regions. TCRdb passed the multiplex PCR reads through MiXCR, listing each CDR3 protein once. This table has 350,000 to 450,000 distinct CDR3 sequences, about 10% appearing once. Documented time point: newly diagnosed GD, antithyroid drugs for less than 3 months. From RNA extracted from PBMCs, the TCR library was made. In addition, the sample was reused for a study of T cells in Graves' hyperthyroidism and ophthalmopathy.

Here the sequenced sample was peripheral blood mononuclear cells (PBMCs), taken at new diagnosis, from a patient treated with antithyroid drugs. The receptors originated from a woman between 18 and 29 years old with Graves disease.

This clonotype was found many times. V gene TRBV9 combines with J gene TRBJ1-1, with TRBD1 identical over 7 bases. Germline loops: CDR1 SGDLS, CDR2 YYNGEE. Trimming removed 2 bases from V and 5 bases from J; junction bases left unmatched: 12. CDR3 length: 16 amino acids. CDR3 loop: CASSVSSQGVGTEAFF. CDR3 bases: TGTGCCAGCAGCGTCAGTTCGCAGGGGGTTGGAACTGAAGCTTTCTTT.

For this clonotype: A much larger clone differs by one base, so this may be a read error. J is TRBJ2-1 and V is TRBV7-2, with 13 bases that match TRBD2. V gave up 5 bases and J gave up 11 bases; unmatched junction bases: 9. This CDR3 contains 15 residues. Germline CDR1 reads SGHTA; CDR2 reads FQGNSA. The CDR3 DNA reads as TGTGCCAGCAGCATAACTAGCGGGAGGGCCACTAAGCAGTTCTTC. Protein sequence: CASSITSGRATKQFF.

This clonotype was seen only a few times. The DNA for the CDR3 is TGCAGTGCTACACAAGGTTGGGGGACTAGCGGGAGTCGGTCCTACAATGAGCAGTTCTTC. It translates to CSATQGWGTSGSRSYNEQFF. V usage is TRBV20-1 and J usage is TRBJ2-1; TRBD2 agrees at 14 bases. J lost 1 base, V lost 4 bases, and 15 bases had no gene match. The CDR3 contains 20 residues. CDR1 is DFQATT and CDR2 is SNEGSKA in the germline V gene (reference sequence).

Concerning this clonotype: One end of the junction varies from germline; a read error may be responsible. The V gene is TRBV10-3, the J gene TRBJ1-3; D unclear. CDR3 length: 14 residues. Germline V gene lookup returns CDR1 ENHRY and CDR2 SYGVKD. The DNA for the CDR3 is TGTGCCATCACCAGGACGAGCTCTGGAGACACCATATATTTT. Its translation is CAITRTSSGDTIYF.

Of note for this clonotype: A much larger clone is a single base away; this may be a read error. CDR3 coding DNA: TGCAGTGTCGTCAGGGGGCCCTATGGCGACACCTTC. This sequence encodes CSVVRGPYGDTF. The chain uses TRBV20-1 and TRBJ1-2; the match to TRBD1 covers 8 bases. Germline CDR1 and CDR2: DFQATT and SNEGSKA (reference sequence). CDR3 length: 12 amino acids.